These T cell receptor beta chains were read from a single sample in a study of response to subunit inactivated influenza vaccine. TCRdb reprocessed the RT-PCR reads with MiXCR, giving one entry per CDR3 protein. The table has some 600,000 distinct CDR3 sequences, 14% seen once. The material was PBMCs from blood, obtained 14 to 15 days before vaccination. All receptors come from a man in his forties or fifties who received an inactivated influenza vaccine. Both conserved end residues are part of each CDR3. D genes are given only for firm matches. For some rows the clone size is stated as once, few or many, or as a class when expanded; others skip it.

.	many	TRBV28	TRBJ2-7	CASSRWTYEQYF	TGTGCCAGCAGCAGATGGACCTACGAGCAGTACTTC
.	many	TRBV12-3/TRBV12-4	TRBJ1-5	CASSLGNNQPQHF	TGTGCCAGCAGTTTGGGGAACAATCAGCCCCAGCATTTT
TRBD2	many	TRBV6-6	TRBJ2-7	CASEGGPGEQYF	TGTGCCAGCGAGGGAGGGCCGGGCGAGCAGTACTTC
.	.	TRBV7-6	TRBJ2-5	CASSLDRTRETQYF	TGTGCCAGCAGCTTAGACAGAACCCGGGAGACCCAGTACTTC
.	few	TRBV28	TRBJ2-7	CASSLYGSSYEQYF	TGTGCCAGCAGTTTATACGGGAGCTCCTACGAGCAGTACTTC
TRBD1	few	TRBV5-1	TRBJ2-3	CASSPTGGLSADTQYF	TGCGCCAGCAGCCCCACAGGGGGTCTTTCCGCAGATACGCAGTATTTT
.	.	TRBV20-1	TRBJ2-1	CSAPTRGTYNEQFF	TGCAGTGCACCTACGAGGGGGACCTACAATGAGCAGTTCTTC
TRBD1	once	TRBV20-1	TRBJ2-4	CSAQGVRLIDIQYF	TGCAGTGCTCAGGGGGTCCGGCTAATAGACATTCAGTACTTC
TRBD1	few	TRBV2	TRBJ2-5	CASSEGDRRETQYF	TGTGCCAGCAGTGAAGGGGACAGGCGCGAGACCCAGTACTTC
.	.	TRBV3-1	TRBJ2-5	CASSQDLGGPLETQYF	TGTGCCAGCAGCCAAGATCTAGGGGGGCCCTTAGAGACCCAGTACTTC
.	.	TRBV19	TRBJ2-1	CASVTPGVNEQFF	TGTGCCAGTGTCACCCCCGGGGTCAATGAGCAGTTCTTC
TRBD1	many	TRBV28	TRBJ1-5	CASSSGRGRGNQPQHF	TGTGCCAGCAGTTCTGGCAGGGGGCGCGGGAATCAGCCCCAGCATTTT
.	.	TRBV12-3/TRBV12-4	TRBJ1-1	CASSLAGVAEAFF	TGTGCCAGCAGTTTAGCAGGGGTTGCTGAAGCTTTCTTT
.	.	TRBV7-2	TRBJ1-5	CASSTGGTHNQPQHF	TGTGCCAGCAGCACCGGAGGGACACATAATCAGCCCCAGCATTTT
TRBD2	.	TRBV7-9	TRBJ2-2	CASSVRGSGTNTGELFF	TGTGCCAGCAGCGTTCGCGGTAGCGGGACGAACACCGGGGAGCTGTTTTTT
.	few	TRBV20-1	TRBJ1-4	CSAGRRGSEKLFF	TGCAGTGCTGGCAGGAGGGGCAGTGAAAAACTGTTTTTT
TRBD1	.	TRBV7-3	TRBJ2-5	CASSLTDRGRETQYF	TGTGCCAGCAGCTTAACCGACAGGGGAAGGGAGACCCAGTACTTC
.	few	TRBV10-3	TRBJ1-1	CAISERVETEAFF	TGTGCCATCAGTGAAAGGGTTGAGACTGAAGCTTTCTTT
.	many	TRBV7-6	TRBJ2-5	CASSLDGPVGTQYF	TGTGCCAGCAGCCTAGATGGGCCTGTGGGGACCCAGTACTTC
.	.	TRBV6-2/TRBV6-3	TRBJ2-6	CASYRAGANVLTF	TGTGCCAGCTACAGGGCTGGGGCCAACGTCCTGACTTTC
TRBD1	few	TRBV12-3/TRBV12-4	TRBJ1-2	CASSTGGAGYGYTF	TGTGCCAGCAGTACAGGGGGCGCCGGCTATGGCTACACCTTC
.	.	TRBV5-1	TRBJ1-4	CASSVTGLGNEKLFF	TGCGCCAGCAGCGTCACTGGGTTAGGGAATGAAAAACTGTTTTTT
.	many	TRBV12-3/TRBV12-4	TRBJ1-1	CASSLALGEGAAFF	TGTGCCAGCAGTTTAGCGCTAGGTGAAGGAGCAGCTTTCTTT
.	few	TRBV9	TRBJ2-5	CASQPGPLQETQYF	TGTGCCAGCCAACCGGGACCCCTGCAAGAGACCCAGTACTTC
.	.	TRBV29-1	TRBJ2-1	CSVARNNEQFF	TGCAGCGTCGCGCGCAACAATGAGCAGTTCTTC
.	.	TRBV20-1	TRBJ2-4	CSAPPGGQAKNIQYF	TGCAGTGCCCCTCCCGGGGGGCAGGCCAAAAACATTCAGTACTTC
TRBD2	few	TRBV4-2	TRBJ2-5	CASSPTSGRARETQYF	TGTGCCAGCAGCCCCACTAGCGGGAGGGCCCGGGAGACCCAGTACTTC
.	few	TRBV25-1	TRBJ1-2	CASSEGGRYGYTF	TGTGCCAGCAGTGAAGGGGGGAGGTATGGCTACACCTTC